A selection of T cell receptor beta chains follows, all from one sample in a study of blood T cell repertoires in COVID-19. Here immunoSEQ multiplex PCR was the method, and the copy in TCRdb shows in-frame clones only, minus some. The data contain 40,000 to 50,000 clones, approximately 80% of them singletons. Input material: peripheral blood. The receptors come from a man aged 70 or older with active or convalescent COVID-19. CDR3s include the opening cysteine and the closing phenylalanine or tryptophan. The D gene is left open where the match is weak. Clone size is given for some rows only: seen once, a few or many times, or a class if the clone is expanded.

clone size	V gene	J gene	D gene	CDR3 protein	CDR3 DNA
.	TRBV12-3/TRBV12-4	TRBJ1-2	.	CASRATLNYGYTF	TGTGCCAGCAGAGCGACCTTGAACTATGGCTACACCTTC
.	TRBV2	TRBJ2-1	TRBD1	CAYTMRGNFRDSEQFF	TGTGCCTATACGATGAGGGGAAATTTTCGGGACAGTGAGCAGTTCTTC
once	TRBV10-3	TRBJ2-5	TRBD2	CAIRPSGAKETQYF	TGTGCCATCAGACCTAGCGGGGCCAAAGAGACCCAGTACTTC
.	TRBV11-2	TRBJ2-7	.	CASSRGGEQYF	TGTGCCAGCAGCCGAGGGGGCGAGCAGTACTTC
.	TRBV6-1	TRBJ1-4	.	CASSEWGATNEKLFF	TGTGCCAGCAGTGAATGGGGGGCAACTAATGAAAAACTGTTTTTT
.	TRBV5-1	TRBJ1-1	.	CASSLAGITEAFF	TGCGCCAGCAGCTTGGCGGGTATTACTGAAGCTTTCTTT
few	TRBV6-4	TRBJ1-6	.	CASSPSSDSPLHF	TGTGCCAGCAGTCCTAGTTCGGATTCACCCCTCCACTTT
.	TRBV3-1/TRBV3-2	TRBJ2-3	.	CASSRHEGGRTDTQYF	TGTGCCAGCAGCCGCCATGAAGGGGGACGCACAGATACGCAGTATTTT
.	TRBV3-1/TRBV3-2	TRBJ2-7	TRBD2	CASSQGLERYEQYF	TGTGCCAGCAGCCAGGGACTAGAACGCTACGAGCAGTACTTC
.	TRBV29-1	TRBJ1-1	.	CSGRDIHARAFF	TGCAGCGGTCGGGACATTCATGCCAGAGCTTTCTTT
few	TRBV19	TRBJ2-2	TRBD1	CASAAMPGQGLTGELFF	TGTGCCAGTGCCGCAATGCCGGGACAGGGCTTAACCGGGGAGCTGTTTTTT
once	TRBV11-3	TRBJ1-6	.	CASSLDQGSPLHF	TGTGCCAGCAGCTTAGACCAGGGATCACCCCTCCACTTT
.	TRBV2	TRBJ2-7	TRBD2	CASRARLAGDYEQYF	TGTGCCAGCAGAGCTAGACTAGCGGGGGACTACGAGCAGTACTTC
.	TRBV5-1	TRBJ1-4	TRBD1	CASSSGTGSEKLFF	TGCGCCAGCAGCAGCGGGACAGGGAGTGAAAAACTGTTTTTT
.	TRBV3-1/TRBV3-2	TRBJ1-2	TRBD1	CASSQTTGARDGYTF	TGTGCCAGCAGCCAAACGACAGGGGCGAGGGATGGCTACACCTTC
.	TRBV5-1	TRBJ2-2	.	CASSLSVGHQTGELFF	TGCGCCAGCAGCCTCTCCGTGGGACACCAGACCGGGGAGCTGTTTTTT
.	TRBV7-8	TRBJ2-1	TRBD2	CASSLSYSRLAGNNEQFF	TGTGCCAGCAGCTTAAGTTATTCCCGACTAGCGGGGAACAATGAGCAGTTCTTC
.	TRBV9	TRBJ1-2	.	CASSAFYGYTF	TGTGCCAGCAGCGCCTTCTATGGCTACACCTTC
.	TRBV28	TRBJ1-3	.	CASSLRGGGNTIYF	TGTGCCAGCAGTTTAAGGGGAGGCGGAAACACCATATATTTT
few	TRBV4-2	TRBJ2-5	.	CASSQVLAPQETQYF	TGTGCCAGCAGCCAAGTTCTAGCGCCACAAGAGACCCAGTACTTC
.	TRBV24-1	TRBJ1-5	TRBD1	CATSDAGTGDQPQHF	TGTGCCACCAGTGATGCCGGGACAGGGGATCAGCCCCAGCATTTT
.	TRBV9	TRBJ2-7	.	CASSVDIEAEQYF	TGTGCCAGCAGCGTAGATATCGAGGCCGAGCAGTACTTC
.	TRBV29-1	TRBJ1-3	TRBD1	CSARQGASGNTIYF	TGCAGCGCCCGACAGGGGGCATCTGGAAACACCATATATTTT
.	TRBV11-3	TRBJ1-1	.	CASKIDTLNTEAFF	TGTGCCAGCAAAATTGACACTTTGAACACTGAAGCTTTCTTT
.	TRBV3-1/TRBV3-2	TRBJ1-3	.	CASSPYLASGNTIYF	TGTGCCAGCAGCCCATATCTCGCGTCGGGAAACACCATATATTTT
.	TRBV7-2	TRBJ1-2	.	CASSLDGLGGSYGYTF	TGTGCCAGCAGCTTAGACGGGTTGGGGGGGTCCTATGGCTACACCTTC
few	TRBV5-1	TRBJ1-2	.	CASSLSQANYGYTF	TGCGCCAGCAGCTTAAGCCAAGCTAACTATGGCTACACCTTC
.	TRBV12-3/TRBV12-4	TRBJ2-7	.	CASSELGYEQYF	TGTGCCAGCAGTGAACTAGGTTACGAGCAGTACTTC
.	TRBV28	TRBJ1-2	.	CASSFPTGGVNTF	TGTGCCAGCAGTTTCCCCACAGGAGGGGTAAACACCTTC
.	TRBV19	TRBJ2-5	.	CASRPARPQETQYF	TGTGCCAGTAGGCCAGCGCGCCCCCAAGAGACCCAGTACTTC
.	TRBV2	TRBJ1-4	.	CASRLGDIPLTNEKLFF	TGTGCCAGCAGGCTAGGGGACATACCCCTAACTAATGAAAAACTGTTTTTT
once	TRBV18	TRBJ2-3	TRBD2	CASSPLGTSADTQYF	TGTGCCAGCTCACCACTCGGGACTAGCGCCGATACGCAGTATTTT
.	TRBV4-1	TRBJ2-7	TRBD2	CASSRHSGGNLYEQYF	TGCGCCAGCAGCCGACATAGCGGGGGGAATCTCTACGAGCAGTACTTC
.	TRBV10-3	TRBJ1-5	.	CATWTAYSNQPQHF	TGTGCCACTTGGACAGCCTATAGCAATCAGCCCCAGCATTTT
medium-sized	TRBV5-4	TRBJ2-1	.	CASSLFSNEQFF	TGTGCCAGCAGCCTTTTTTCTAATGAGCAGTTCTTC
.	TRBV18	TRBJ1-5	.	CASSPGRDQPQHF	TGTGCCAGCTCACCCGGGAGGGATCAGCCCCAGCATTTT
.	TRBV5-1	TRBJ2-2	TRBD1	CASSQTGTVNTGELFF	TGCGCCAGCAGCCAAACCGGGACAGTGAACACCGGGGAGCTGTTTTTT
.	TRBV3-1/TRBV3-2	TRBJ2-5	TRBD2	CASRRGGPQETQYF	TGTGCCAGCAGACGCGGGGGACCCCAAGAGACCCAGTACTTC
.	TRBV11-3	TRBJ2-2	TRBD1	CATQRTGWTGELFF	TGTGCCACCCAAAGGACAGGGTGGACCGGGGAGCTGTTTTTT
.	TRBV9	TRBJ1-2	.	CASSKDSYYGYTF	TGTGCCAGCAGTAAAGACAGTTACTATGGCTACACCTTC
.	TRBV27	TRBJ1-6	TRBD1	CASRKGQGAIRLDSPLHF	TGTGCCAGCAGAAAAGGACAGGGGGCCATACGTCTGGATTCACCCCTCCACTTT
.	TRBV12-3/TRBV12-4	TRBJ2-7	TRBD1	CASSRDRGYEQYF	TGTGCCAGCAGCCGGGACAGGGGGTACGAGCAGTACTTC
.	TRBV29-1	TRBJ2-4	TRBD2	CSVQTSGDIQYF	TGCAGCGTACAAACTAGCGGTGACATTCAGTACTTC
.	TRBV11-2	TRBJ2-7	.	CASSYAGAEQYF	TGTGCCAGCAGCTATGCAGGTGCCGAGCAGTACTTC
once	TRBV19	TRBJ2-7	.	CASSIEGTYEQYF	TGTGCCAGTAGTATCGAGGGCACCTACGAGCAGTACTTC
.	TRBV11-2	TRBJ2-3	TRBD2	CASSREASGAYSTDTQYF	TGTGCCAGCAGCCGCGAAGCTAGCGGGGCTTATAGCACAGATACGCAGTATTTT
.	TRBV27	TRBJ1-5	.	CASSLSLYQPQHF	TGTGCCAGCAGTTTATCTCTCTATCAGCCCCAGCATTTT
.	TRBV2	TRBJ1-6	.	CASSTDRDSPLHF	TGTGCCAGCAGTACGGACAGAGATTCACCCCTCCACTTT
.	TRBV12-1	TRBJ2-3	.	CASSWASGARGDTQYF	.
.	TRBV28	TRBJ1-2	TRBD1	CASRPGTDYGYTF	TGTGCCAGCAGACCCGGGACAGACTATGGCTACACCTTC
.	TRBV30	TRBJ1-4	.	CAWSRLGGEKLFF	TGTGCCTGGAGTAGGCTGGGGGGAGAAAAACTGTTTTTT
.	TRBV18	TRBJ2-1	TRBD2	CASSPIQRESYNEQFF	TGTGCCAGCTCACCAATTCAGCGGGAATCCTACAATGAGCAGTTCTTC